This TCR beta chain comes out of a study of T cells in Graves' hyperthyroidism and ophthalmopathy. Overall study context: At the time of initial diagnosis and before any treatment, peripheral blood was collected. General observations from the study: Separating ophthalmopathy from stable hyperthyroidism was achieved by a 13 V-J model.

V was pared by 5 bases and J by 8 bases, with 14 bases of the junction left unmatched. The CDR3 is made up of 15 amino acids. Germline CDR1 reads MDHEN; CDR2 reads SYDVKM. In its sample, this clonotype is hyperexpanded. The antigen is not known. Diagnosis relied on clinical symptoms, serum thyroxine and TRAb, thyroid ultrasound and orbital computed tomography. It was RNA transcripts that yielded the amplified TCR beta CDR3 regions. An initial round of RT-PCR targeting the TCR CDR3 relied on the HTBI primer set. From the multiplex PCR reads, TCRdb called clonotypes with MiXCR, one entry per CDR3 protein. The repertoire holds roughly 330,000 distinct CDR3 sequences, with around 16% as singletons.

V and J are TRBV28 and TRBJ1-1; 7 bases agree with TRBD1. The sample taken for sequencing was blood. This TCR was sampled from a man aged 25-40 years with Graves' hyperthyroidism. The CDR3 nucleotides are TGTGCCAGCAGTCCTATGGACGGGACAGCTACAGAAGCTTTCTTT. It translates to CASSPMDGTATEAFF.